Following are 16 T cell receptor beta chains from one sample sequenced in a study of blood T cells in healthy people across ages. Primed by a sample-barcoded 5' primer and a J-beta primer mix, a second PCR proceeded for about 7 to 11 cycles. TCRdb re-derived calls from the 5' RACE reads in MiXCR, one entry per CDR3 protein. The table has about 760,000 distinct CDR3 sequences, more than 50% seen once. The sample consisted of blood. These TCRs come from a man aged 35 to 55 in good health.

This clonotype was seen more than once but under ten times. The chain uses TRBV24-1 and TRBJ2-3; no firm D call. The V gene's germline CDR1 is KGHDR and CDR2 SFDVKD. CDR3 size: 16 residues. Trimming shortened V by 4 bases and J by 3 bases, and 16 bases separated the two germline ends. CDR3 bases: TGTGCCACCAGTGACGTAAAAGGGTATGGGACAGATACGCAGTATTTT. Translated: CATSDVKGYGTDTQYF.

The V call is TRBV27, the J call TRBJ2-3, with 11 bases identical to TRBD1. The ends lost 4 bases at V and 3 bases at J; junction bases unmatched: 12. The V gene's germline CDR1 is MNHEY and CDR2 SMNVEV (reference sequence). The CDR3 is 18 residues long. The CDR3 is CASSSIGQGAMGTDTQYF. The CDR3 DNA reads TGTGCCAGCAGTTCGATAGGACAGGGGGCTATGGGAACAGATACGCAGTATTTT.

The chain couples TRBV3-1 to TRBJ2-7; D is unresolved. Germline CDR1 reads LGHDT; CDR2 reads YNNKEL (reference sequence). V was trimmed by 1 base and J by 2 bases, leaving 9 bases between them. The length of the CDR3 is 14 residues. The CDR3 protein is CASSQGNLAYEQYF. CDR3 sequence (DNA): TGTGCCAGCAGCCAAGGTAACCTCGCCTACGAGCAGTACTTC.

This clonotype was counted many times. The genes are TRBV4-3 and TRBJ2-7, with 8 nucleotides matching TRBD1. Trimming removed 8 bases from V and 1 base from J; junction bases left unmatched: 7. The CDR3 consists of 14 residues. The germline CDR1 and CDR2 sequences are LGHNA and YSLEER. CDR3 region: CASRAGTGSYEQYF. The CDR3 region has the DNA TGCGCCAGCCGCGCCGGGACAGGTTCCTACGAGCAGTACTTC.

The chain employs TRBV7-9 and TRBJ1-1; D gene ambiguous. V lost 1 base to trimming and J lost 4 bases, with 7 bases between them. Looked up from germline, CDR1 is SEHNR and CDR2 is FQNEAQ (reference sequence). The CDR3 is 13 amino acids. CDR3: CASSLELGTEAFF. The CDR3 DNA is TGTGCCAGCAGCTTAGAGCTTGGCACTGAAGCTTTCTTT.

This rearrangement joins TRBV5-1 to TRBJ2-4, with 10 positions matching TRBD2. The CDR3 has 18 residues. Trimming took 7 bases from V and 8 from J; bases not matched to a gene: 21. The germline CDR1 and CDR2 sequences are SGHRS and YFSETQ. The chain's CDR3 is CASAPRTSGLIAFDIQYF. The CDR3 bases are TGCGCCAGCGCCCCCAGGACTAGCGGATTAATAGCCTTTGACATTCAGTACTTC.

In nucleotides, the CDR3 is TGTGCCAGCAGCTTTTCGGTCTGGGAGACCCAGTACTTC. Encoded protein: CASSFSVWETQYF. This chain links TRBV7-2 with TRBJ2-5, with no clear D. V lost 3 bases and J lost 5, with 10 bases in between. The CDR3 is 13 amino acids. Germline V gene lookup returns CDR1 SGHTA and CDR2 FQGNSA.

The chain employs TRBV5-1 and TRBJ2-5, with D perhaps matching TRBD2 (5 bases). CDR3 length: 14 amino acids. Germline CDR1 and CDR2: SGHRS and YFSETQ. Trimming took off 4 bases at V and 5 bases at J, with 15 bases between the two ends. CDR3 sequence (DNA): TGCGCCAGCAGCCCAGACTACTCGTCTGAGACCCAGTACTTC. Amino acids: CASSPDYSSETQYF.

The J gene is TRBJ2-1, the V gene TRBV4-2; D gene ambiguous. Germline loops: CDR1 LGHNA, CDR2 YNFKEQ. The CDR3 totals 14 residues. V was trimmed by 0 bases and J by 8 bases, leaving 11 bases between them. CDR3 bases: TGTGCCAGCAGCCAAGACCTAGGTAACGATGAGCAGTTCTTC. Its translation is CASSQDLGNDEQFF.

This clonotype was observed a single time. The chain is built from TRBV4-1 and TRBJ2-5; 8 bases are shared with TRBD1. CDR3 length equals 15 residues. Trimming cost V 4 bases and J 4 bases; bases outside gene matches: 8. Germline V gene sequence: CDR1 MGHRA, CDR2 YSYEKL. CDR3 nucleotide sequence: TGCGCCAGCAGCCCTACCTACAGGGGGGTAGAGACCCAGTACTTC. The encoded protein is CASSPTYRGVETQYF.

The rearrangement joins TRBV11-2 to TRBJ2-3, with D unresolved. This CDR3 is 12 amino acids long. Germline values: CDR1 SGHAT, CDR2 FQNNGV. V was pared by 5 bases and J by 6 bases, with 9 bases between. CDR3 sequence: CASSPDVDTQYF. CDR3 sequence (DNA): TGTGCCAGCAGCCCAGACGTGGATACGCAGTATTTT.

Remarks on this clonotype: Given a much more abundant clone one base away, this may be a read error. This rearrangement joins TRBV24-1 to TRBJ2-5, with 7 bases fitting TRBD2. The CDR3 has 15 residues. Germline loops: CDR1 KGHDR, CDR2 SFDVKD. The CDR3 DNA follows: TGTGCCACCAGTGATGAGCGGGACGCCCGAGAGACCCAGCACTTC. Its translation is CATSDERDARETQHF.

The chain couples TRBV20-1 to TRBJ2-1; D possibly corresponds to TRBD2 (7 bases). The V gene's germline CDR1 is DFQATT and CDR2 SNEGSKA (reference sequence). The CDR3 runs 12 residues. The V end was cut by 3 bases, the J end by 8 bases, with 11 bases between. The CDR3 spells CSASRGGDEQFF. The DNA of the CDR3 is TGCAGTGCTAGCCGCGGGGGCGATGAGCAGTTCTTC.

This rearrangement joins TRBV6-5 to TRBJ2-1, with 8 bases fitting TRBD1. The CDR3 spans 16 residues. Germline V lookup: CDR1 MNHEY, CDR2 SVGAGI. Trimming took 4 bases from V and 1 from J; bases not matched to a gene: 6. CDR3 region: CASSSRTGTSYNEQFF. CDR3 in DNA: TGTGCCAGCAGTTCCAGGACAGGGACATCCTACAATGAGCAGTTCTTC.

V and J are TRBV5-1 and TRBJ1-4, with 8 bases lining up with TRBD1. In germline, CDR1 is SGHRS, CDR2 YFSETQ. There are 14 residues in the CDR3. Losses at the gene ends were 1 base for V and 5 bases for J; bases not matched to a gene: 1. The CDR3 nucleotides read TGCGCCAGCAGCTTGAGGACAGGGAATGAAAAACTGTTTTTT. This gives the protein CASSLRTGNEKLFF.

The sample holds one count of this clonotype. V usage is TRBV12-3 or TRBV12-4 and J usage is TRBJ1-1; possibly TRBD1 for D (5 bases). CDR3 length equals 14 residues. The V gene lost 4 bases and the J gene lost 7 bases, with 16 bases spanning the gap. CDR3: CASSSRDVIHEAFF. Written as DNA, the CDR3 is TGTGCCAGCAGTTCCCGGGACGTTATTCATGAAGCTTTCTTT.